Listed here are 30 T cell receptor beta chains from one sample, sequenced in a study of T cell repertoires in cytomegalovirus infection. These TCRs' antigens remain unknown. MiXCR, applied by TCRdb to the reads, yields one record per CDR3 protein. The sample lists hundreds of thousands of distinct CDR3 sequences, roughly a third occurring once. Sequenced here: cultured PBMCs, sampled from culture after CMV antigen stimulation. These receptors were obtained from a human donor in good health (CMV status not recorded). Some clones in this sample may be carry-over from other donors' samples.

CDR3 DNA sequence: TGTGCCATCAGGACGGACAGGGAAGACGAGCAGTACTTC. This gives the protein CAIRTDREDEQYF. The chain combines TRBV10-3 with TRBJ2-7; 8 bases are a match to TRBD1. With 6 bases clipped from V and 5 bases from J, the junction kept 6 bases outside the gene matches. CDR1 ENHRY and CDR2 SYGVKD come from the germline V gene. The CDR3 extends over 13 amino acids.

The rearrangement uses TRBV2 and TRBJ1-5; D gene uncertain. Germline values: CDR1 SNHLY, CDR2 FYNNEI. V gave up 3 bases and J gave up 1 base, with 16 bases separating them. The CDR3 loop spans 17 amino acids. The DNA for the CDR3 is TGTGCCAGCAGTGAGACCCCCGACGGATGGAGCAATCAGCCCCAGCATTTT. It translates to CASSETPDGWSNQPQHF.

The CDR3 reads CASIQTAAPNQPQHF. Written as DNA, the CDR3 is TGTGCCAGCATCCAAACGGCAGCCCCAAATCAGCCCCAGCATTTT. The rearrangement uses TRBV6-6 and TRBJ1-5; D not certain. The length of the CDR3 is 15 residues. Trimming left V 7 bases short and J 4 bases short, with 17 bases between. Germline V lookup: CDR1 MNHNY, CDR2 SVGAGI (reference sequence).

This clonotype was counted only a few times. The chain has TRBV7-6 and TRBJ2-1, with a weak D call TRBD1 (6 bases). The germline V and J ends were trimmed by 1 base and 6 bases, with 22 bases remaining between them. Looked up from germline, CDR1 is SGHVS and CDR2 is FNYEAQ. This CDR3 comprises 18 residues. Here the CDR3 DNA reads TGTGCCAGCAGCTTAGTATCCTCGACAGGTCCCTCCGGCAATGAGCAGTTCTTC. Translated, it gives CASSLVSSTGPSGNEQFF.

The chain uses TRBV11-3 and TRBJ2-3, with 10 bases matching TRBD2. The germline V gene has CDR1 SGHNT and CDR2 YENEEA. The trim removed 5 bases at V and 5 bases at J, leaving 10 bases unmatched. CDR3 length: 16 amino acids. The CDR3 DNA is TGTGCCAGCAGCAGAGATCGAAGGACTAGCGGAGATACGCAGTATTTT. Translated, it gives CASSRDRRTSGDTQYF.

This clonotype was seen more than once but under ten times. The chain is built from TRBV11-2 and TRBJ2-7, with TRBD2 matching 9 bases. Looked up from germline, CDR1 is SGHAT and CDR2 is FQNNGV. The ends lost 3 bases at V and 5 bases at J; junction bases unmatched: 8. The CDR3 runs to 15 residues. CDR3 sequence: CASSFPSGRPHEQYF. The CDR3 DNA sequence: TGTGCCAGCAGCTTCCCAAGCGGGAGGCCCCACGAGCAGTACTTC.

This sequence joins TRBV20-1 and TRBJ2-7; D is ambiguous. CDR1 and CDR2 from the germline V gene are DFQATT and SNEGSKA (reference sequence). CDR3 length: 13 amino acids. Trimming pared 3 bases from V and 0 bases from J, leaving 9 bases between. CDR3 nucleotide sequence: TGCAGTGCTAGTAGCCCGAGCTCCTACGAGCAGTACGTC. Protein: CSASSPSSYEQYV.

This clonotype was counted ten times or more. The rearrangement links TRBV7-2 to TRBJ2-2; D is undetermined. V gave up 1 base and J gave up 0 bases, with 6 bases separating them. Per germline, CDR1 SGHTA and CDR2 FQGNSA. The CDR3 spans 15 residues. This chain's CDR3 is CASSLVQTNTGELFF. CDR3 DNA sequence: TGTGCCAGCAGCTTAGTGCAGACGAACACCGGGGAGCTGTTTTTT. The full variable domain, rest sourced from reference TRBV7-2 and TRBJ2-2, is GAGVSQSPSNKVTEKGKDVELRCDPISGHTALYWYRQSLGQGLEFLIYFQGNSAPDKSGLPSDRFSAERTGGSVSTLTIQRTQQEDSAVYLCASSLVQTNTGELFFGEGSRLTVL.

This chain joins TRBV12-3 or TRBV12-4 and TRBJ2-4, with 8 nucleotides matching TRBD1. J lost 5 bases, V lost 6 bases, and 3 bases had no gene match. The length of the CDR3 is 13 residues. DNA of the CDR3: TGTGCCAGCAGATCGACAGGGGAAAACATTCAGTACTTC. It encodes CASRSTGENIQYF.

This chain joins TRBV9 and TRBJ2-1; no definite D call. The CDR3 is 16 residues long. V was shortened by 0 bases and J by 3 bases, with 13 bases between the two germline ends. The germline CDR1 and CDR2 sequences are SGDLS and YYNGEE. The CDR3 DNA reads TGTGCCAGCAGCGTAGAAATTGGCGGAAGCTACAATGAGCAGTTCTTC. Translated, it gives CASSVEIGGSYNEQFF. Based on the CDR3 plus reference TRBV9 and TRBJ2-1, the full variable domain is DSGVTQTPKHLITATGQRVTLRCSPRSGDLSVYWYQQSLDQGLQFLIQYYNGEERAKGNILERFSAQQFPDLHSELNLSSLELGDSALYFCASSVEIGGSYNEQFFGPGTRLTVL.

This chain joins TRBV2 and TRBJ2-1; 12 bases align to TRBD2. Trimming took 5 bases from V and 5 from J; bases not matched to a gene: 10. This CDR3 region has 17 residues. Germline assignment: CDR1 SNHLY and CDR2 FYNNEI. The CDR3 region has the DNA TGTGCCAGCAGTCGACTAAGACTAGCGGGGGTAAACAATGAGCAGTTCTTC. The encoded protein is CASSRLRLAGVNNEQFF.

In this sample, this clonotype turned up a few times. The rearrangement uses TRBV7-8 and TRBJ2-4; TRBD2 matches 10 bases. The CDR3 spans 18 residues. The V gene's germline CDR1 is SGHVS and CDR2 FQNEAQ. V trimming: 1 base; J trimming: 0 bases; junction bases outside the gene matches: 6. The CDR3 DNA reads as TGTGCCAGCAGCTTAGGGGTAGCGGGAGGCCTAGCCAAAAACATTCAGTACTTC. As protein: CASSLGVAGGLAKNIQYF.

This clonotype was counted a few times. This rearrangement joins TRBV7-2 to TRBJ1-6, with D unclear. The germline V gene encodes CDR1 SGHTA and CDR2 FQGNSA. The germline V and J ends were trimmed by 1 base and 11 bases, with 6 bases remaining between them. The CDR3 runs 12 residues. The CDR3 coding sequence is TGTGCCAGCAGCTTAGATTCGCCACCCCTCCACTTT. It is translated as CASSLDSPPLHF.

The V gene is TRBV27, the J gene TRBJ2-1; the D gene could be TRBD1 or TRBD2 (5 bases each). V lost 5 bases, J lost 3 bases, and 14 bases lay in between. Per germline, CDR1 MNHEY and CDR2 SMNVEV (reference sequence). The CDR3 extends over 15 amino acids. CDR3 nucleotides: TGTGCCAGCAGTCTCGGGGCAGAGCTCTACAATGAGCAGTTCTTC. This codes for CASSLGAELYNEQFF.

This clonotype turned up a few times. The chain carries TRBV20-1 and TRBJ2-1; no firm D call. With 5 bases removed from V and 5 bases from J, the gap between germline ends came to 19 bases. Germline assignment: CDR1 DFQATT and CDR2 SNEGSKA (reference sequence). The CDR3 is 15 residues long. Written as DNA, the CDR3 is TGCAGTGCTCAAAGGCTAGTCGGTTGGAACAATGAGCAGTTCTTC. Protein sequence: CSAQRLVGWNNEQFF.

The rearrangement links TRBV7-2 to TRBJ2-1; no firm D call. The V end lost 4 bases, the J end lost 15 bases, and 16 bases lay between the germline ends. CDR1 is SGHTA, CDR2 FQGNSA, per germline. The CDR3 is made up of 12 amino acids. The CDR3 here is CASSSLWANPFF. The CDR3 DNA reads TGTGCCAGCAGCTCCCTCTGGGCAAACCCGTTCTTC.

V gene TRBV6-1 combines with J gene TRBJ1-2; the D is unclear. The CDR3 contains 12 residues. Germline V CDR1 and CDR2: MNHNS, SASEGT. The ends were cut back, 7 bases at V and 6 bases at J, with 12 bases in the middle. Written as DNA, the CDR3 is TGTGCCAGCACCCTTCCCGGGAATGGCTACACCTTC. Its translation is CASTLPGNGYTF.

CDR3 DNA sequence: TGTGCCAGTAGTACCAAAGGGGGCTCCGAGCAGTACGTC. Amino acid sequence: CASSTKGGSEQYV. This chain joins TRBV19 and TRBJ2-7; TRBD1 matches at 7 bases. The CDR3 loop spans 13 amino acids. Germline lookup yields CDR1 LNHDA and CDR2 SQIVND (reference sequence). V trimming: 4 bases; J trimming: 6 bases; junction bases outside the gene matches: 6.

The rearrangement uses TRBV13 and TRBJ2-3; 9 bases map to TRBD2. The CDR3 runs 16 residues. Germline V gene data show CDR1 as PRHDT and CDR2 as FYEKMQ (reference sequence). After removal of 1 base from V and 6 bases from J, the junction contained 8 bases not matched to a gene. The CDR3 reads CASSLAVLAGRDTQYF. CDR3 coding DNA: TGTGCCAGCAGCTTAGCGGTGCTAGCGGGAAGGGATACGCAGTATTTT.

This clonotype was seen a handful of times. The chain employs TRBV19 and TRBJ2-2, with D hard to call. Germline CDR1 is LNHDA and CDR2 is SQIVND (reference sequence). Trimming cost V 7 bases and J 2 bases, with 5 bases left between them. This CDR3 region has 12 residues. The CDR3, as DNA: TGTGCCAGTAAAACCAACACCGGGGAGCTGTTTTTT. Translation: CASKTNTGELFF.

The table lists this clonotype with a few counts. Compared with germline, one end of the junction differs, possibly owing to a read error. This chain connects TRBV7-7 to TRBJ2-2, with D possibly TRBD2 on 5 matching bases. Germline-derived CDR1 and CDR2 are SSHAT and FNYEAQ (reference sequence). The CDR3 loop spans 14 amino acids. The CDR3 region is CASSPGTNTGELFF. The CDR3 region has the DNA TGTGCTAGCAGCCCCGGGACGAACACCGGGGAGCTGTTTTTT.

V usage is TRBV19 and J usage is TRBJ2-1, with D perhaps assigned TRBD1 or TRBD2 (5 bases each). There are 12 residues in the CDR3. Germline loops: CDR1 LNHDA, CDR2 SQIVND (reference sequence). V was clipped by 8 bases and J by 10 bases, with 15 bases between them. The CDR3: CASSRDVDEQFF. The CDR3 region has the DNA TGTGCCAGTTCCCGGGACGTTGACGAGCAGTTCTTC.

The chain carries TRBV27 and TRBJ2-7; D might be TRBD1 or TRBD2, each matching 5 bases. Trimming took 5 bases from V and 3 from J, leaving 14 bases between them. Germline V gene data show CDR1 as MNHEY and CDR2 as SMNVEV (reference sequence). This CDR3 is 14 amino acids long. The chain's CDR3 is CASSNRDDYYEQYF. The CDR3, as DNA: TGTGCCAGCAGTAACCGGGACGACTACTACGAGCAGTACTTC.

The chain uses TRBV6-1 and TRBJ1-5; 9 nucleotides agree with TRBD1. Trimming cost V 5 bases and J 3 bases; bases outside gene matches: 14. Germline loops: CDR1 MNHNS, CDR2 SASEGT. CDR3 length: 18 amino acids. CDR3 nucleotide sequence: TGTGCCAGCAGTTGGGCTTCGAGGACAGGGGATAACAATCAGCCCCAGCATTTT. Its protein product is CASSWASRTGDNNQPQHF.

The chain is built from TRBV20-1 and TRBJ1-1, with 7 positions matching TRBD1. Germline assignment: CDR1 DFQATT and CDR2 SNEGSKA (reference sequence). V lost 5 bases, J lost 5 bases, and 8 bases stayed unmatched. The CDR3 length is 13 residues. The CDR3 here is CSARQGGNTEAFF. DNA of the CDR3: TGCAGTGCTCGACAGGGTGGAAATACTGAAGCTTTCTTT.

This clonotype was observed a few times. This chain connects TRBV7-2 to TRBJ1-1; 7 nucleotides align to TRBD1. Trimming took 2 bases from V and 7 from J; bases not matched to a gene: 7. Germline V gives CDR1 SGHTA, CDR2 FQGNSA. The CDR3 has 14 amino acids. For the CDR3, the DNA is TGTGCCAGCAGCTTAAGACAGGGAGGAAGTGAAGCTTTCTTT. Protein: CASSLRQGGSEAFF.

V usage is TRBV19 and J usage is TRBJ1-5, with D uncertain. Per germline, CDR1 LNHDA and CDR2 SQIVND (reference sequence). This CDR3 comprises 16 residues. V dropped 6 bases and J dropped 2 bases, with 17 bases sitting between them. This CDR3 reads CASSSGVRAGNQPQHF. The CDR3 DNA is TGTGCCAGTAGCTCCGGCGTGCGGGCTGGCAATCAGCCCCAGCATTTT.

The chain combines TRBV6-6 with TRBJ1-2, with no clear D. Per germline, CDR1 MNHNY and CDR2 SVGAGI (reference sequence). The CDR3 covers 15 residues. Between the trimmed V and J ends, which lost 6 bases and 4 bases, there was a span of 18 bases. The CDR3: CASRTTAGGAYGYTF. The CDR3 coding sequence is TGTGCCAGCAGGACTACCGCGGGCGGAGCCTATGGCTACACCTTC.

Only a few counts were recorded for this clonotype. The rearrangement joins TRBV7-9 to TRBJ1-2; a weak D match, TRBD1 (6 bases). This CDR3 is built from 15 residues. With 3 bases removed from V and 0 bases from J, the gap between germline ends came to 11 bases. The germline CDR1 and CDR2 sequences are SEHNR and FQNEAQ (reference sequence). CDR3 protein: CASSFWGLTNYGYTF. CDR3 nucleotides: TGTGCCAGCAGCTTTTGGGGGCTGACTAACTATGGCTACACCTTC.

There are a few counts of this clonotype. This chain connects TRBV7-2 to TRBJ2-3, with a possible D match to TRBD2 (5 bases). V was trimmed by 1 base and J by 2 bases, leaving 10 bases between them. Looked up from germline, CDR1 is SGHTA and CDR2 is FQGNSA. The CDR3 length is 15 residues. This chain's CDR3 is CASSLGLRDTDTQYF. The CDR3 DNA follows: TGTGCCAGCAGCTTAGGACTAAGAGACACAGATACGCAGTATTTT.